The clone carrying this T cell receptor (beta chain) was found a few times. The sample originates from a study of patients and donors after allogeneic stem cell transplantation. TCRdb called the RT-PCR reads again in MiXCR, with one record for every CDR3 protein. In the table there are about 960,000 distinct CDR3 sequences, more than 15% of which are singletons. V lost 0 bases to trimming and J lost 5 bases; unmatched junction nucleotides: 10. CDR1 is DFQATT and CDR2 is SNEGSKA in the germline V gene (reference sequence). The CDR3 totals 16 residues. The gene calls are TRBV20-1 and TRBJ2-1; the match to TRBD2 covers 7 bases. Sample: blood, either unsorted or a sorted T cell fraction (not recorded which). This TCR was recovered from a human donor who was either an allogeneic HSCT recipient or a stem cell or donor lymphocyte infusion donor (not recorded which). It is not recorded whose cells these are; they may come from a transplant donor. CDR3 sequence: CSARDWAGVFNNEQFF. The DNA for the CDR3 is TGCAGTGCTAGAGATTGGGCGGGAGTCTTTAACAATGAGCAGTTCTTC.